This TCR beta chain was obtained from a study of siplizumab effects on memory and regulatory T cells. This CDR3 is built from 14 residues. V was cut by 1 base and J by 5 bases, with 11 bases left in between. Germline lookup yields CDR1 SEHNR and CDR2 FQNEAQ (reference sequence). Produced via immunoSEQ multiplex PCR; TCRdb's table is partial and in-frame only. The sample contains about 72,000 clones, roughly nine tenths of which appear only once. The chain couples TRBV7-9 to TRBJ1-2, with a tentative D call TRBD1 (6 bases). The sequence was obtained from a human donor in good health. Sequencing input: CD8+ T cells sorted from blood. CDR3 bases: TGTGCCAGCAGCTTAGGGGGGGCTGAGTATGGCTACACCTTC. This sequence encodes CASSLGGAEYGYTF. Full variable domain (remainder filled in from reference TRBV7-9 and TRBJ1-2): DTGVSQNPRHKITKRGQNVTFRCDPISEHNRLYWYRQTLGQGPEFLTYFQNEAQLEKSRLLSDRFSAERPKGSFSTLEIQRTEQGDSAMYLCASSLGGAEYGYTFGSGTRLTVV.